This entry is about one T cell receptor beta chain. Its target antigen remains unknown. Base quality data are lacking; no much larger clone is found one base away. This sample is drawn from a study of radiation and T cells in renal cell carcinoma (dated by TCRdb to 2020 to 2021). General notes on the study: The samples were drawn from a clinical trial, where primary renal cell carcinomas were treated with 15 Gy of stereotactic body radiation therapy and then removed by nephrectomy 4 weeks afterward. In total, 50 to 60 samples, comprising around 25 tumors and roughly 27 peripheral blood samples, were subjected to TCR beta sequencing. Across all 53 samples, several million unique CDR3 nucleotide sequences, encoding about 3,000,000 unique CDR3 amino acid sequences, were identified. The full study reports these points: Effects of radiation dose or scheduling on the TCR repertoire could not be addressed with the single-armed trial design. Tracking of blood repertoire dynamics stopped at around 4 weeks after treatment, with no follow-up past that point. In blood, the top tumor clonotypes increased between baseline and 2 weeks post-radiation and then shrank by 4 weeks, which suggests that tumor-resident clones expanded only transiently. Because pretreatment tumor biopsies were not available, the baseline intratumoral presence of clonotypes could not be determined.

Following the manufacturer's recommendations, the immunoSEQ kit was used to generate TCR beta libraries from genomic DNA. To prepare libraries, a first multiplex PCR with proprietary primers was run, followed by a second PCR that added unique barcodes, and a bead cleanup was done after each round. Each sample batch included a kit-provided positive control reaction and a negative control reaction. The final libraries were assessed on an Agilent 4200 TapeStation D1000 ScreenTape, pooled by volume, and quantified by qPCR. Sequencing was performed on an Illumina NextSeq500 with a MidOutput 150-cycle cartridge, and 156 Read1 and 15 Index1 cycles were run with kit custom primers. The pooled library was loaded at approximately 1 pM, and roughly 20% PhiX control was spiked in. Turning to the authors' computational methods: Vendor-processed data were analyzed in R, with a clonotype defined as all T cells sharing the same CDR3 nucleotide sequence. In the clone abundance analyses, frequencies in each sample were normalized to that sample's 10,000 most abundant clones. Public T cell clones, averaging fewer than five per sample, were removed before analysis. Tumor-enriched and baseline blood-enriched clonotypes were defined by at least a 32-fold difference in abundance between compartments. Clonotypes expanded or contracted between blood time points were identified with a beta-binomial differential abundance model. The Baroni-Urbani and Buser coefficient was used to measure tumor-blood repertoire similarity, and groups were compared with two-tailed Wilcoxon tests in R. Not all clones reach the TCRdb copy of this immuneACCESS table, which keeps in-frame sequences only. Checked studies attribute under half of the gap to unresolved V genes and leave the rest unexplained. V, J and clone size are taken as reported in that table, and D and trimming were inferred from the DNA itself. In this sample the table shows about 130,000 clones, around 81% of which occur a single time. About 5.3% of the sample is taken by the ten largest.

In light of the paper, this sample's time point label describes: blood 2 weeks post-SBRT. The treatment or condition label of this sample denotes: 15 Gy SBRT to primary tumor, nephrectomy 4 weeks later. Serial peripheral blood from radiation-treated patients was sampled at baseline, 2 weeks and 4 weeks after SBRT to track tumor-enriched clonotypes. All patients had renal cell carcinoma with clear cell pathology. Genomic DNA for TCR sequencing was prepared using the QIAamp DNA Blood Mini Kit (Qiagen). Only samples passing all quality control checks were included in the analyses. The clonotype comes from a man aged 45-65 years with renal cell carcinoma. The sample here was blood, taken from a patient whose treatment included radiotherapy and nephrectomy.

The CDR3: CASSVAPPDTQYF. The nucleotide sequence is given as TGTGCCAGCAGCGTAGCCCCCCCAGATACGCAGTATTTT. The rearranged chain carries TRBV9 and TRBJ2-3; the D gene remains uncertain. Taken from cysteine to phenylalanine, the CDR3 has 13 residues. Of the read, only the CDR3 DNA is kept; its 39 bases are in frame from base 1. From a lookup of the germline V gene, CDR1 and CDR2 are SGDLS and YYNGEE. The germline ends are 6 bases apart after V is trimmed by 0 bases and J by 4 bases.